This T cell receptor (beta chain) comes out of a study of siplizumab effects on memory and regulatory T cells. Comments on this clone: The target antigen is unknown.

TCRdb's table, derived via immunoSEQ multiplex PCR, lists solely in-frame clones and lacks some. The sample holds some 96,000 clones; 75% to 95% are singletons and the top ten take 0.15%. Findings and caveats of the study: For siplizumab cultures, the suppressive function of their proliferating Tregs was not confirmed.

Specimen: CD4+ T cells sorted from blood. This clonotype originated in a human donor in good health.

The CDR3 DNA reads TGTGCCATCAGCCAAGACAGGGGAGACGAGACCCAGTACTTC. Translation gives CAISQDRGDETQYF. The V and J genes are TRBV10-3 and TRBJ2-5, with 8 nucleotides matching TRBD1. This CDR3 region has 14 residues. V was clipped by 6 bases and J by 5 bases; unmatched bases: 8. Germline V gives CDR1 ENHRY, CDR2 SYGVKD.